This T cell receptor beta chain was recovered during a study of shared clonotypes between healthy human individuals. The germline gives CDR1 SNHLY, CDR2 FYNNEI. V shed 7 bases and J 3 bases; nucleotides not matched to a gene: 4. The CDR3 contains 16 residues. All participating donors were Caucasian adults from Nashville, Tennessee. The sequencing of unsorted PBMC DNA took place on ten immunoSEQ deep assay plates. Profiling relied on immunoSEQ multiplex PCR, and the TCRdb table lists in-frame clones only, not all of them. Found here are about 560,000 clones, about 80% of them singletons; the top ten hold more than 10%.

The specimen sequenced was PBMCs. The chain is built from TRBV2 and TRBJ2-2, with 14 bases that match TRBD2. The origin of this receptor is a woman between 40 and 55 years old in good health. Some clones in this sample may be carry-over from other donors' samples. This chain's CDR3 is CASKGLAGEYTGELFF. CDR3 coding DNA: TGTGCCAGCAAGGGACTAGCGGGAGAATACACCGGGGAGCTGTTTTTT. Full variable domain (outside the CDR3, taken from reference TRBV2 and TRBJ2-2): EPEVTQTPSHQVTQMGQEVILRCVPISNHLYFYWYRQILGQKVEFLVSFYNNEISEKSEIFDDQFSVERPDGSNFTLKIRSTKLEDSAMYFCASKGLAGEYTGELFFGEGSRLTVL.